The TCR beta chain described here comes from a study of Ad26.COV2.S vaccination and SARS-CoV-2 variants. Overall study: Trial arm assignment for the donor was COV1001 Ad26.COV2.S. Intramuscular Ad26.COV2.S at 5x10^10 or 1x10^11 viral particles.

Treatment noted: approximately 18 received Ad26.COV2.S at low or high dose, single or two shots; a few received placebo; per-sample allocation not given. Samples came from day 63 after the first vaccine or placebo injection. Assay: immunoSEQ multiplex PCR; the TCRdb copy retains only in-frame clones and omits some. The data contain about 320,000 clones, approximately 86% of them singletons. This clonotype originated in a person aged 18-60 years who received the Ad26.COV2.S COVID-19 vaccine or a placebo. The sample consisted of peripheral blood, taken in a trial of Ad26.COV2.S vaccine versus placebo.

The CDR3 is CAISERNWNGYTF. CDR3 bases: TGTGCCATCAGTGAGAGGAATTGGAATGGCTACACCTTC. The V call is TRBV10-3, the J call TRBJ1-2; D not certain. V lost 2 bases, J lost 6 bases, and 10 bases lay in between. Germline V gene data show CDR1 as ENHRY and CDR2 as SYGVKD. This CDR3 is built from 13 residues.